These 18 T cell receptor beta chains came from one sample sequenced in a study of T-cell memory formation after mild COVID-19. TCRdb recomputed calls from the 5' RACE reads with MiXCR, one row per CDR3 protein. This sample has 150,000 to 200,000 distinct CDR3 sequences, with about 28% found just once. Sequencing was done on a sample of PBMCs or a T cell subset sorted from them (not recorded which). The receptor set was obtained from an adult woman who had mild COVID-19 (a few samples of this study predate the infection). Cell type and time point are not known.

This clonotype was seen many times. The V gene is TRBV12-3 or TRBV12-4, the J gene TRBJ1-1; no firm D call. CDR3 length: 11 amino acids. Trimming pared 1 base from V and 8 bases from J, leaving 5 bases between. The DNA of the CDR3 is TGTGCCAGCAGTTTAGAATTGGAAGCTTTCTTT. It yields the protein CASSLELEAFF.

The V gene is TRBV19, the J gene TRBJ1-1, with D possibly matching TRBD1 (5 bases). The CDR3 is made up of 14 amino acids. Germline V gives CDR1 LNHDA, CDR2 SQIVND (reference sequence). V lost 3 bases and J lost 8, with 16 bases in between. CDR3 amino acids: CASSIQGATSEAFF. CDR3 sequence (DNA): TGTGCCAGTAGTATTCAGGGAGCTACCAGCGAAGCTTTCTTT.

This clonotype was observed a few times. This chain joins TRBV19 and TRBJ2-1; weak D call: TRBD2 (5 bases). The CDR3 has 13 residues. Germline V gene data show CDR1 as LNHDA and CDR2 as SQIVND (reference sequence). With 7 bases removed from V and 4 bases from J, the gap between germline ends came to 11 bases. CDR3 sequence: CASMGGPYNEQFF. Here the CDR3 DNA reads TGTGCCAGTATGGGCGGGCCATACAATGAGCAGTTCTTC.

The CDR3: CASSLTRAVQETQYF. CDR3 in DNA: TGCGCCAGCAGCTTGACTAGAGCGGTTCAAGAGACCCAGTACTTC. V usage is TRBV5-1 and J usage is TRBJ2-5; tentative D call: TRBD2 (5 bases). Deletions cut 1 base from V and 2 bases from J, with 12 bases between. Germline V CDR1 and CDR2: SGHRS, YFSETQ. This CDR3 is built from 15 residues.

CDR3 coding DNA: TGTGCCACCAGTGACCGCCGGACAGAGAACACCGGGGAGCTGTTTTTT. Translating gives CATSDRRTENTGELFF. The chain joins TRBV24-1 to TRBJ2-2; a weak D match, TRBD1 (6 bases). Germline CDR1 reads KGHDR; CDR2 reads SFDVKD. The CDR3 has 16 amino acids. The V end was cut by 4 bases, the J end by 1 base, with 12 bases between.

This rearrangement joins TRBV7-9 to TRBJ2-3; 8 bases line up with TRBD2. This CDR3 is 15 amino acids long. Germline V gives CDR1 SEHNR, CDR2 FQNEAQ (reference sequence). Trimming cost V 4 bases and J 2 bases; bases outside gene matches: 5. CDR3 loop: CASSSSGGITDTQYF. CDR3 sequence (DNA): TGTGCCAGCAGCTCAAGCGGGGGCATCACAGATACGCAGTATTTT.

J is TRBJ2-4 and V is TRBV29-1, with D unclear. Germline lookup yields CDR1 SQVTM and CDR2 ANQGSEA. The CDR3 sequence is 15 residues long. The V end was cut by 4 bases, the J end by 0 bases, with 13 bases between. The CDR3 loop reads CSVASKRVAKNIQYF. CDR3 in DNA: TGCAGCGTTGCATCAAAACGTGTAGCCAAAAACATTCAGTACTTC.

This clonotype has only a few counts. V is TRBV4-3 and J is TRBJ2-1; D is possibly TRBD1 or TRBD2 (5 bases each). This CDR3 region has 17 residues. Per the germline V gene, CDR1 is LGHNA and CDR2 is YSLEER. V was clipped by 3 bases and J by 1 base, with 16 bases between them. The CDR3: CASSQGVELGSYNEQFF. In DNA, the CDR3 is TGCGCCAGCAGCCAGGGGGTAGAACTCGGATCCTACAATGAGCAGTTCTTC.

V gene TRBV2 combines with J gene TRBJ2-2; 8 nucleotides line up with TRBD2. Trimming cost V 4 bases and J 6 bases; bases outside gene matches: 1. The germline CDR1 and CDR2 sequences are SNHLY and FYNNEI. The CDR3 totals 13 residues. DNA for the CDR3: TGTGCCAGCAGTGCACTAGCGGCCGGGGAGCTGTTTTTT. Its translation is CASSALAAGELFF.

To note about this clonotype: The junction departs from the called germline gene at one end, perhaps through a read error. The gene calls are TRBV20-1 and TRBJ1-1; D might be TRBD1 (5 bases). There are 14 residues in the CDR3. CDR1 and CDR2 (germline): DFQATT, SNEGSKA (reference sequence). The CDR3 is CSARAADRNTEAFF. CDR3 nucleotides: TGCAGTGCCAGAGCAGCCGACAGGAACACTGAAGCTTTCTTT.

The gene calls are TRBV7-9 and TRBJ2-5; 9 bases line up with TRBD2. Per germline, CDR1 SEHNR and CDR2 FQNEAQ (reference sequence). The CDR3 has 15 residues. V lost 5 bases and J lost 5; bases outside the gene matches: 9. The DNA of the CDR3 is TGTGCCAGCAGCCCCCCGGGACTAGCTTTCGAGACCCAGTACTTC. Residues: CASSPPGLAFETQYF.

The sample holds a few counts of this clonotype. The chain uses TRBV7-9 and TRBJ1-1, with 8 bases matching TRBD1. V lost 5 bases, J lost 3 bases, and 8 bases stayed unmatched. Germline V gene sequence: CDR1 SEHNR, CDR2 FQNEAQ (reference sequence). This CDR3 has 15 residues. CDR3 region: CASSPRTGRDTEAFF. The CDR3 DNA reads TGTGCCAGCAGCCCTCGGACAGGGCGGGACACTGAAGCTTTCTTT.

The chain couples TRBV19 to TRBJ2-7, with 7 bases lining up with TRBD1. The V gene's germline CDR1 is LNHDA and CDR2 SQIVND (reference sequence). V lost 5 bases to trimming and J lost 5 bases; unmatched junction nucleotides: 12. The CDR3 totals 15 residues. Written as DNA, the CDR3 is TGTGCCAGTAGTCTTGACAGGGCGTCGTCTAACGAGCAGTACTTC. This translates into CASSLDRASSNEQYF.

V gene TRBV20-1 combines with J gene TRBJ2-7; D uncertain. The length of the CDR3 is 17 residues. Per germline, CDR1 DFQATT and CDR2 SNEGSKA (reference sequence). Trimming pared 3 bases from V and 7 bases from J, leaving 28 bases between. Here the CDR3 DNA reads TGCAGTGCTAGGAACTCGGGCCCTCTCAGACGGCGGTCAGAGCAGTACTTC. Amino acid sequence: CSARNSGPLRRRSEQYF.

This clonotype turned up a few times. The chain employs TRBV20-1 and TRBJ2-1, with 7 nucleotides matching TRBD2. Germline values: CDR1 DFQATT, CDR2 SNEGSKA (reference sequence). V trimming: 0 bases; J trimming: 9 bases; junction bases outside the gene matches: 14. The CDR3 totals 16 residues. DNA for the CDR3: TGCAGTGCTAGAGATTTGTCGGGACTAAGAGGAGGTGAGCAGTTCTTC. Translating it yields CSARDLSGLRGGEQFF.

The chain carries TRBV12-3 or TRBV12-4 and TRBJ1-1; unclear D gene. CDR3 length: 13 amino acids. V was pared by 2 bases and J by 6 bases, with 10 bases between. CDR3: CASSLNGGAEAFF. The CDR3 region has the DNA TGTGCCAGCAGTTTAAATGGAGGCGCTGAAGCTTTCTTT.

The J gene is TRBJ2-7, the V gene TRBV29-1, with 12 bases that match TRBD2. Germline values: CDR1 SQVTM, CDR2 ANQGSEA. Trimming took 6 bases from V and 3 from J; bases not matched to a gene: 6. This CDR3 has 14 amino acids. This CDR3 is CSVVTSGRHYEQYF. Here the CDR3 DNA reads TGCAGCGTAGTCACTAGCGGGAGGCACTACGAGCAGTACTTC.

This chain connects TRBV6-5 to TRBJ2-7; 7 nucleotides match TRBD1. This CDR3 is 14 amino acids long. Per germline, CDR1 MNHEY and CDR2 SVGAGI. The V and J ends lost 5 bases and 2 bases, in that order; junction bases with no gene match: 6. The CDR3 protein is CASSEDTGAYEQYF. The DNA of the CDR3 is TGTGCCAGCAGTGAAGACACAGGGGCCTACGAGCAGTACTTC.